The next 8 T cell receptor beta chains were all read from a single sample in a study of blood T cell repertoires in COVID-19. TCRdb keeps only in-frame clones here, not all; method: immunoSEQ multiplex PCR. The sample has more than 150,000 clones, approximately 90% seen once. Sequenced material: peripheral blood. The receptors shown here come from a man in his forties or fifties with acute or convalescent COVID-19.

The chain links TRBV3-1 (or the pseudogene TRBV3-2) to TRBJ2-3, with 10 bases fitting TRBD2. The germline gives CDR1 LGHDT, CDR2 YNNKEL (reference sequence). J gave up 4 bases and V 4 bases, and 5 bases lay outside the gene matches. The CDR3 covers 15 residues. CDR3 region: CASSLSGGRADTQYF. The CDR3 nucleotides read TGTGCCAGCAGCCTTAGCGGGGGGAGGGCAGATACGCAGTATTTT.

The V and J genes are TRBV18 and TRBJ2-1; D possibly corresponds to TRBD1 (5 bases). The CDR3 length is 15 residues. Germline-derived CDR1 and CDR2 are KGHSH and LQKENI. Between the trimmed V and J ends, which lost 2 bases and 5 bases, there was a span of 13 bases. CDR3 sequence reads: CASSPFRAPNNEQFF. The DNA for the CDR3 is TGTGCCAGCTCACCATTCAGGGCTCCCAACAATGAGCAGTTCTTC.

Comment on this clone: Relative to the germline gene, one junction end is altered; a read error may explain this. The rearrangement links TRBV7-2 to TRBJ1-1; D remains unclear. This CDR3 region has 14 residues. Germline V gives CDR1 SGHTA, CDR2 FQGNSA. CDR3 nucleotides: TGTGCCAGCAGGTTAGGTGGAGTTAACACTGAAGCTTTCTTT. It yields the protein CASRLGGVNTEAFF.

V gene TRBV4-3 combines with J gene TRBJ2-4; maybe TRBD1 (6 bases). The CDR3 contains 17 residues. Trimming removed 1 base at V and 3 bases at J, with 16 bases between. CDR1 is LGHNA, CDR2 YSLEER, per germline. The CDR3 DNA reads TGCGCCAGCAGCCAAGCATGGACAGAAAGTTACAAAAACATTCAGTACTTC. Its translation is CASSQAWTESYKNIQYF.

The V call is TRBV29-1, the J call TRBJ2-1, with 9 bases fitting TRBD2. This CDR3 region has 16 residues. Per germline, CDR1 SQVTM and CDR2 ANQGSEA. The V segment lost 3 bases and the J segment 2 bases; nucleotides outside the gene matches: 8. CDR3 nucleotide sequence: TGCAGCGTTGATAAGCGGTCTAGCGGGACCTACAATGAGCAGTTCTTC. Translation gives CSVDKRSSGTYNEQFF.

The rearrangement links TRBV13 to TRBJ2-7; 10 nucleotides line up with TRBD2. Germline V gene lookup returns CDR1 PRHDT and CDR2 FYEKMQ (reference sequence). V dropped 5 bases and J dropped 4; count of bases not matched to a gene: 5. There are 14 residues in the CDR3. This chain's CDR3 is CASSPGLAAYEQYV. The CDR3 DNA is TGTGCCAGCAGCCCAGGACTAGCGGCTTACGAGCAGTACGTC.

The chain recombines TRBV4-1 with TRBJ1-4; no definite D call. The V end was cut by 1 base, the J end by 0 bases, with 9 bases between. The CDR3 length is 16 residues. From germline, CDR1 is MGHRA and CDR2 YSYEKL. The CDR3 loop reads CASSQGDTATNEKLFF. Here the CDR3 DNA reads TGCGCCAGCAGCCAAGGCGATACAGCAACTAATGAAAAACTGTTTTTT.

V is TRBV5-1 and J is TRBJ1-4, with 7 positions matching TRBD1. The J segment lost 6 bases and the V segment lost 4 bases, leaving 12 bases of the junction unmatched. CDR3 length equals 16 residues. The germline gives CDR1 SGHRS, CDR2 YFSETQ. CDR3 region: CASSPTRPGGYEKLFF. CDR3 sequence (DNA): TGCGCCAGCAGCCCGACGCGGCCAGGGGGATATGAAAAACTGTTTTTT.